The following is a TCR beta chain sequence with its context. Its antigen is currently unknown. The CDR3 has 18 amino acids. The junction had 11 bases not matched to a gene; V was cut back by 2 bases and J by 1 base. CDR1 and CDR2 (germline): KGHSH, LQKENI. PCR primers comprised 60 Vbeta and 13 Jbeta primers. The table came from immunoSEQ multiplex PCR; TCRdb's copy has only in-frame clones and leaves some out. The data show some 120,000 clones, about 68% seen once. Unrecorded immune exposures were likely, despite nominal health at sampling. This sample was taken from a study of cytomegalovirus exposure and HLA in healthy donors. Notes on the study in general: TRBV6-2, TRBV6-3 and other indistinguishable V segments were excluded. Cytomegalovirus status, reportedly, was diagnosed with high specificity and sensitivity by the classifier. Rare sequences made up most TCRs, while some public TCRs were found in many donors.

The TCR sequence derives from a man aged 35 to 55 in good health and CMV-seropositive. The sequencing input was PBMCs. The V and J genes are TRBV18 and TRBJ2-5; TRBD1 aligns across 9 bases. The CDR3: CASSPKGGQGPLQETQYF. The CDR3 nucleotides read TGTGCCAGCTCACCAAAAGGGGGACAGGGCCCCCTCCAAGAGACCCAGTACTTC. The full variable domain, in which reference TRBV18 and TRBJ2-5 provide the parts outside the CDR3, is NAGVMQNPRHLVRRRGQEARLRCSPMKGHSHVYWYRQLPEEGLKFMVYLQKENIIDESGMPKERFSAEFPKEGPSILRIQQVVRGDSAAYFCASSPKGGQGPLQETQYFGPGTRLLVL.